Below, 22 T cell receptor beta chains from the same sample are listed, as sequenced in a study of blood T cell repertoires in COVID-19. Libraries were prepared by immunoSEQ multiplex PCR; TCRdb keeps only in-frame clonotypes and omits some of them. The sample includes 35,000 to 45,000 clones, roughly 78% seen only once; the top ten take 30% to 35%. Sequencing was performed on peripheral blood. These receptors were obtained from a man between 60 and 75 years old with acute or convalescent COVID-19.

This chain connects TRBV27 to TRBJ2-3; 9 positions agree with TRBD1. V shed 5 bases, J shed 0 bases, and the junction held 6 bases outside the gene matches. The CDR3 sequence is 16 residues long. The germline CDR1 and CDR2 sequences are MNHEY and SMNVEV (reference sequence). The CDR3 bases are TGTGCCAGCAGTCCTCGACAGGGGGTAAGCACAGATACGCAGTATTTT. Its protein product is CASSPRQGVSTDTQYF.

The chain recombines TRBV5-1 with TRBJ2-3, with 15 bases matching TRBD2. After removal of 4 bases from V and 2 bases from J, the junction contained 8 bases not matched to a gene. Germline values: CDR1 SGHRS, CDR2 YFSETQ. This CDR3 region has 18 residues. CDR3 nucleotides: TGCGCCAGCAGCCCCAGGACTAGCGGGAGGGCATTCACAGATACGCAGTATTTT. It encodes CASSPRTSGRAFTDTQYF.

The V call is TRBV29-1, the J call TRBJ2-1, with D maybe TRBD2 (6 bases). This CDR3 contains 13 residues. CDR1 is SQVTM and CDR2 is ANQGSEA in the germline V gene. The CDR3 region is CQAGGGLYNEQFF. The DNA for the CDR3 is TGCCAGGCTGGGGGAGGACTCTACAATGAGCAGTTCTTC.

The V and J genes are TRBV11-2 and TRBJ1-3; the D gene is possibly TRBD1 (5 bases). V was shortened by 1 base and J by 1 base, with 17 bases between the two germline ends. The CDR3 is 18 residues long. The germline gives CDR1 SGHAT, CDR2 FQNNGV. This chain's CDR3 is CASSLVGIGGTSGNTIYF. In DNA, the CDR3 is TGTGCCAGCAGCTTAGTGGGTATCGGGGGTACGTCTGGAAACACCATATATTTT.

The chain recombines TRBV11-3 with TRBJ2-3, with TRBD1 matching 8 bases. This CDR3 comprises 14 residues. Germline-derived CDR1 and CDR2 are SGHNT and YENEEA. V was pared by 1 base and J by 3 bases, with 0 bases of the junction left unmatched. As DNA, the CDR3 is TGTGCCAGCAGCTTAGGACAGGGGACAGATACGCAGTATTTT. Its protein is CASSLGQGTDTQYF. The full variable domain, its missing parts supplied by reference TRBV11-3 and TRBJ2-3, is EAGVVQSPRYKIIEKKQPVAFWCNPISGHNTLYWYLQNLGQGPELLIRYENEEAVDDSQLPKDRFSAERLKGVDSTLKIQPAELGDSAVYLCASSLGQGTDTQYFGPGTRLTVL.

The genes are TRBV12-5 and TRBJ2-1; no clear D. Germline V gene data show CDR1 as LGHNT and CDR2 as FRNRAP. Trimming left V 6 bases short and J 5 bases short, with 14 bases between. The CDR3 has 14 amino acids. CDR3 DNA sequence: TGTGCTAGTGGCCGAGGAGCCTTGGACAATGAGCAGTTCTTC. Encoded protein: CASGRGALDNEQFF.

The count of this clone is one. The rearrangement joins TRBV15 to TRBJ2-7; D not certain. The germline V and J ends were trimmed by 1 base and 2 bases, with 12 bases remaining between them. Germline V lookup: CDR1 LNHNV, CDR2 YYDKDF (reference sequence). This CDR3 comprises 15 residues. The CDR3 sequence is CATSRGGATPYEQYF. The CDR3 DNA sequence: TGTGCCACCAGCAGAGGCGGAGCGACCCCCTACGAGCAGTACTTC.

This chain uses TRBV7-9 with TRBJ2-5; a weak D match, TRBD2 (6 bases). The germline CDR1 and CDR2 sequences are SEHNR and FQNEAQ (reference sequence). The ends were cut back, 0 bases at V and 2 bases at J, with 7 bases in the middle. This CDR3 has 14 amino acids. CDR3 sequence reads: CASSLARGQETQYF. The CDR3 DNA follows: TGTGCCAGCAGCTTAGCGCGGGGACAAGAGACCCAGTACTTC.

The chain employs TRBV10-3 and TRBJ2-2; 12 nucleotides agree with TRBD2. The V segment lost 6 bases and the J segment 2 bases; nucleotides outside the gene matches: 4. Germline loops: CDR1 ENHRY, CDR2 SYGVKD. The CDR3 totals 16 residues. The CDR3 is CAIRTGLAGNTGELFF. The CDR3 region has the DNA TGTGCCATCAGGACCGGACTAGCGGGAAACACCGGGGAGCTGTTTTTT.

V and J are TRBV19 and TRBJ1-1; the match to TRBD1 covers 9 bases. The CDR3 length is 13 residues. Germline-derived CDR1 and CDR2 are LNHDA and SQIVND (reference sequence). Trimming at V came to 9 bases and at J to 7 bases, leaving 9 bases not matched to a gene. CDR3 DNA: TGTGCCAGCGACCCAGACAGGGGGGGTGAAGCTTTCTTT. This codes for CASDPDRGGEAFF.

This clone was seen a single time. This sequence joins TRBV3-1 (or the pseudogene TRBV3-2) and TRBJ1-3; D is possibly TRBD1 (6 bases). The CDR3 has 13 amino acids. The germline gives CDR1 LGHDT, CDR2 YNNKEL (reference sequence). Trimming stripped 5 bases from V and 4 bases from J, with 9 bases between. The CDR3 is CASSVGQGNTIYF. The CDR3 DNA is TGTGCCAGCAGCGTTGGACAGGGAAACACCATATATTTT.

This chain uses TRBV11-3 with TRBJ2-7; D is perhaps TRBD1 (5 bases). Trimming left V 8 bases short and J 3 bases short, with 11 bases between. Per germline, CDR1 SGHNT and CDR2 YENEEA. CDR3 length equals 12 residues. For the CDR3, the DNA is TGTGCCAGCGGCCAGGGAAACTACGAGCAGTACTTC. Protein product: CASGQGNYEQYF.

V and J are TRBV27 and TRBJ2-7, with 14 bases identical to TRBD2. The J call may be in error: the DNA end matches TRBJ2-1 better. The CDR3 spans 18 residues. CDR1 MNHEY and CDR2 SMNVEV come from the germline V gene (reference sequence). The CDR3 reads CASSSLTSGRGLYNEQFF. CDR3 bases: TGTGCCAGCAGTTCGCTGACTAGCGGGAGGGGACTTTACAATGAGCAGTTCTTC.

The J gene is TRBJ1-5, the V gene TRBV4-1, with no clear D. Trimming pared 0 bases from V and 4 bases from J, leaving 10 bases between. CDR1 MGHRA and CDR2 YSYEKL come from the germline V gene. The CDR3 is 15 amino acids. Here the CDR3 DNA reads TGCGCCAGCAGCCAAGAGGCAGGAGGAAATCAGCCCCAGCATTTT. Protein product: CASSQEAGGNQPQHF.

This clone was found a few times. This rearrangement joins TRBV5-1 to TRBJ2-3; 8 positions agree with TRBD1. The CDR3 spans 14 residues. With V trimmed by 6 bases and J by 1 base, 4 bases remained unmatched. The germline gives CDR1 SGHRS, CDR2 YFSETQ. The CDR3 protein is CASTMTGGTDTQYF. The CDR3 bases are TGCGCCAGCACGATGACAGGGGGCACAGATACGCAGTATTTT.

The CDR3 DNA follows: TGTGCCAGCAGCGCCCGACTAGCGCCCAACAATGAGCAGTTCTTC. Translation gives CASSARLAPNNEQFF. The V and J genes are TRBV5-4 and TRBJ2-1; 8 nucleotides agree with TRBD2. With 4 bases clipped from V and 5 bases from J, the junction kept 8 bases outside the gene matches. This CDR3 comprises 15 residues. Germline V gene data show CDR1 as SGHNT and CDR2 as YYREEE (reference sequence).

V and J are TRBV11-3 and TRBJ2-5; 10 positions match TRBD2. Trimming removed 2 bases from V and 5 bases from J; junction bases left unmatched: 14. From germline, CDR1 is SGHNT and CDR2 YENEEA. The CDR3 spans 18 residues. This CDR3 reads CASSLRRLAGVGRETQYF. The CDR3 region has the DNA TGTGCCAGCAGCTTAAGACGCCTAGCGGGAGTGGGGAGGGAGACCCAGTACTTC. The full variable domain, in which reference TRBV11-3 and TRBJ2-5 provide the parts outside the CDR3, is EAGVVQSPRYKIIEKKQPVAFWCNPISGHNTLYWYLQNLGQGPELLIRYENEEAVDDSQLPKDRFSAERLKGVDSTLKIQPAELGDSAVYLCASSLRRLAGVGRETQYFGPGTRLLVL.

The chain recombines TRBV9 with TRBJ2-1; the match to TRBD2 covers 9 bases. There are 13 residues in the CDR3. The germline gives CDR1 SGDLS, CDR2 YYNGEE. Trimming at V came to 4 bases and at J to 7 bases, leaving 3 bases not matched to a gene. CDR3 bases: TGTGCCAGCAGCCGTAGCGGGAGAAATGAGCAGTTCTTC. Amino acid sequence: CASSRSGRNEQFF.

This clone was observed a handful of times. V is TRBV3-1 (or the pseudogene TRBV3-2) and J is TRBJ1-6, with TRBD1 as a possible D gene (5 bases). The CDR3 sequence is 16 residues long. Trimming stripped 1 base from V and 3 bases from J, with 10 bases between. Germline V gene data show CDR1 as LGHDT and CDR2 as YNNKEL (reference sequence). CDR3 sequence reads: CASSQGDRGYNSPLHF. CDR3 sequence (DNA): TGTGCCAGCAGCCAAGGCGATAGGGGCTATAATTCACCCCTCCACTTT.

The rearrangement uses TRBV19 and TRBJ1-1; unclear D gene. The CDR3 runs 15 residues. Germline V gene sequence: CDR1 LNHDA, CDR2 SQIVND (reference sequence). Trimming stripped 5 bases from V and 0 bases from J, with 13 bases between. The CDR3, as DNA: TGTGCCAGTAGTGTGGTAGGACTGATGAACACTGAAGCTTTCTTT. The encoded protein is CASSVVGLMNTEAFF.

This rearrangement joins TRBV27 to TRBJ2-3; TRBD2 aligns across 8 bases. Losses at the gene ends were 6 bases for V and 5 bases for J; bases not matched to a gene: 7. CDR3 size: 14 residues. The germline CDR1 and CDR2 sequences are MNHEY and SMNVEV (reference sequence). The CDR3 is CASRVPGLGDTQYF. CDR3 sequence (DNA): TGTGCCAGCAGAGTCCCGGGACTAGGAGATACGCAGTATTTT.

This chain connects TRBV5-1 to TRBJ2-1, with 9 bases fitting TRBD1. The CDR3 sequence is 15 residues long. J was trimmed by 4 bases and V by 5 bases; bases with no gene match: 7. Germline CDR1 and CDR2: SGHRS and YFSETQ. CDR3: CASREGTGIYNEQFF. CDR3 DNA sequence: TGCGCCAGCAGAGAGGGGACAGGGATTTACAATGAGCAGTTCTTC.